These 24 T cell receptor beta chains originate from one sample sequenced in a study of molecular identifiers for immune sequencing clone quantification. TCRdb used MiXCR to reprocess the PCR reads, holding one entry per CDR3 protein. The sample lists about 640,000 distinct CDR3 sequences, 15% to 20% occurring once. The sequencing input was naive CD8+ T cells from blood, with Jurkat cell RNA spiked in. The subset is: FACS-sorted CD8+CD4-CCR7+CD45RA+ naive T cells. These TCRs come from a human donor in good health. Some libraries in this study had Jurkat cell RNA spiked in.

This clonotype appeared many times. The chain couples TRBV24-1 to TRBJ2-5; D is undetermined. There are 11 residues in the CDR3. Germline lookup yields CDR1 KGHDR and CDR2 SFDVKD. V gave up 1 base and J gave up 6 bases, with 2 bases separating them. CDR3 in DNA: TGTGCCACCAGTGATTTAAAGACCCAGTACTTC. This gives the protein CATSDLKTQYF.

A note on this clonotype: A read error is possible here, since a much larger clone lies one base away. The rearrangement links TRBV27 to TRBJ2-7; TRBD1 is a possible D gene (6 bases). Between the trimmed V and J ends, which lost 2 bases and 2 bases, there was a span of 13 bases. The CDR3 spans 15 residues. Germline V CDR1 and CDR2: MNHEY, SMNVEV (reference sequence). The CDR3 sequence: CASSLTGLGAYEQYF. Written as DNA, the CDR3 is TGTGCCAGCAGTTTAACAGGGCTTGGGGCCTACGAGCAGTACTTC.

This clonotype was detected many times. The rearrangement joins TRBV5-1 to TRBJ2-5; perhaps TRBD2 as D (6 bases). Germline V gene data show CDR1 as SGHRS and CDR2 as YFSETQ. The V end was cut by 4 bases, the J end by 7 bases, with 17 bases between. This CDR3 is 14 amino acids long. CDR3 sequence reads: CASSPGTGWTTQYF. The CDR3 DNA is TGCGCCAGCAGCCCCGGGACTGGCTGGACGACCCAGTACTTC.

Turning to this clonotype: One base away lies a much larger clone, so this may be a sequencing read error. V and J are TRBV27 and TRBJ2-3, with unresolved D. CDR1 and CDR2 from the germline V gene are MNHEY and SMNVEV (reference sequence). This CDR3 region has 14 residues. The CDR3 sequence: CANSFRSSVDTQYF. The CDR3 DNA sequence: TGTGCCAACAGTTTCCGGTCTAGTGTGGATACGCAGTATTTT.

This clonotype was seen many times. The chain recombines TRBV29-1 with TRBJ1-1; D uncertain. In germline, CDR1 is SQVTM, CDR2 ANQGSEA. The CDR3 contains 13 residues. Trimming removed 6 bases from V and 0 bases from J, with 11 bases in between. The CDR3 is CSVVGRMNTEAFF. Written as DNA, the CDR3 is TGCAGCGTCGTAGGTCGGATGAACACTGAAGCTTTCTTT.

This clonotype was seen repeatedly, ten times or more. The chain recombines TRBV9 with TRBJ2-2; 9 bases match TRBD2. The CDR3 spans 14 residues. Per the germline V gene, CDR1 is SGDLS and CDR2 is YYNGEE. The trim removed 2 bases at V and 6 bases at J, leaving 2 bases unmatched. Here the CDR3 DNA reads TGTGCCAGCAGCGTTAGCGGGAGCCCCGGGGAGCTGTTTTTT. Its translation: CASSVSGSPGELFF.

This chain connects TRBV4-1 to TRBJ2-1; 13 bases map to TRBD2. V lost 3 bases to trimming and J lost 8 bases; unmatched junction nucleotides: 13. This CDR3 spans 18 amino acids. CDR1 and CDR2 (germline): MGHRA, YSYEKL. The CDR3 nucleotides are TGCGCCAGCAGCCAGTCAATCTCGGGACTAGCGGGAAATCATGAGCAGTTCTTC. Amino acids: CASSQSISGLAGNHEQFF.

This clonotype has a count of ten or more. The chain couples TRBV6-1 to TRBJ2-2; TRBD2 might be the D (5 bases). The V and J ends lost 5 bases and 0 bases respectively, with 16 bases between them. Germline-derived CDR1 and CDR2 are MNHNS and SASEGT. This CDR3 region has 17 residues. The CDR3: CASSTVLLGANTGELFF. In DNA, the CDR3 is TGTGCCAGCAGTACCGTATTACTGGGAGCGAACACCGGGGAGCTGTTTTTT.

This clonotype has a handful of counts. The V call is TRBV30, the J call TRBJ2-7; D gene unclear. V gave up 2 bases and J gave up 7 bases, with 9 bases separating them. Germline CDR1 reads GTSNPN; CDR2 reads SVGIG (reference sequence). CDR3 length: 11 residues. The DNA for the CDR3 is TGTGCCTGGAGTCACACCACAGAGCAGTACTTC. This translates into CAWSHTTEQYF.

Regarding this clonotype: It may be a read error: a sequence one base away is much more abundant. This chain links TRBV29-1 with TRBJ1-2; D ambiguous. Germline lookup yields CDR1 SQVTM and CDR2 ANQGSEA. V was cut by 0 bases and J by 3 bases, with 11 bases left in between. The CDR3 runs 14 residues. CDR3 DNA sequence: TGCAGCGTTGAAGATCAAGGCAGATACTATGGCTACACCTTC. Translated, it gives CSVEDQGRYYGYTF.

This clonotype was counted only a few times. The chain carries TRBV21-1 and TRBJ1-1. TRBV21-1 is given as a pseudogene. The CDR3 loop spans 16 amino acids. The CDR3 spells CASSIRKGPMNTEAFF. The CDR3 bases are TGTGCCAGCAGCATTAGAAAAGGTCCCATGAACACTGAAGCTTTCTTT.

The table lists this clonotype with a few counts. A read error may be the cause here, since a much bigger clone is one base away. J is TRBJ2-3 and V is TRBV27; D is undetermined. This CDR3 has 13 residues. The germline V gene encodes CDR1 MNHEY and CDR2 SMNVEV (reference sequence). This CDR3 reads CASSLNYPDAQYF. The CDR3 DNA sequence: TGTGCCAGCAGTCTGAACTACCCAGATGCGCAGTATTTT.

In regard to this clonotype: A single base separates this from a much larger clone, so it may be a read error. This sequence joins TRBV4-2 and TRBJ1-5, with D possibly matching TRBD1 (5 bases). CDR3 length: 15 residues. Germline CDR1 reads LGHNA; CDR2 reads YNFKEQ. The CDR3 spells CANSQDTGDYQPQHF. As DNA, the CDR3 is TGTGCCAACAGCCAAGATACGGGGGATTATCAGCCCCAGCATTTT.

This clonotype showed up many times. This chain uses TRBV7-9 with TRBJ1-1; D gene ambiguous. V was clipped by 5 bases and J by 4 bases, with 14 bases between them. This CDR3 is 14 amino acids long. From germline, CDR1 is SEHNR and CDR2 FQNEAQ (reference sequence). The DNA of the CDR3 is TGTGCCAGCAGCCCCCGGGTCCAGAGCACTGAAGCTTTCTTT. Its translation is CASSPRVQSTEAFF.

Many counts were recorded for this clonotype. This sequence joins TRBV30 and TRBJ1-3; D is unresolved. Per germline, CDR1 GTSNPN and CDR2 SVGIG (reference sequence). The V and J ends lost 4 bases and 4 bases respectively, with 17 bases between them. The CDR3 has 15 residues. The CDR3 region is CAWKPLASDGNTIYF. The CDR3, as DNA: TGTGCCTGGAAACCCCTGGCGTCGGACGGAAACACCATATATTTT.

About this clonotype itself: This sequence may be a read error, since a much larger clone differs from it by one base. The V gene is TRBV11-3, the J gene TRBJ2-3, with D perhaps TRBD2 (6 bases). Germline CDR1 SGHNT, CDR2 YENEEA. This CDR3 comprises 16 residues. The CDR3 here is CTSSLGSGSGTDTQYF. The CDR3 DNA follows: TGTACCAGCAGCTTAGGTTCCGGGAGCGGAACAGATACGCAGTATTTT. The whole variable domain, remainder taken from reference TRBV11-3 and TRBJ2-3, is EAGVVQSPRYKIIEKKQPVAFWCNPISGHNTLYWYLQNLGQGPELLIRYENEEAVDDSQLPKDRFSAERLKGVDSTLKIQPAELGDSAVYLCTSSLGSGSGTDTQYFGPGTRLTVL.

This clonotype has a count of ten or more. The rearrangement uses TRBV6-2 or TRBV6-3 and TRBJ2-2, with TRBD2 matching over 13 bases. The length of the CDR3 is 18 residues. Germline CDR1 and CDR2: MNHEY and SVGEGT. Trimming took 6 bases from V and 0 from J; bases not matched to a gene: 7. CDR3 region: CASRGLAGLDANTGELFF. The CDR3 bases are TGTGCCAGCAGGGGACTAGCGGGGCTGGATGCGAACACCGGGGAGCTGTTTTTT.

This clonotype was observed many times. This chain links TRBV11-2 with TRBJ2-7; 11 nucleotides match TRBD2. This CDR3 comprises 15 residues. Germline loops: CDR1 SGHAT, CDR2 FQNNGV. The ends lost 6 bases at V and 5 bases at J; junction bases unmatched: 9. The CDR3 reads CASRPRLAGPHEQYF. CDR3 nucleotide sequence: TGTGCCAGCAGACCCCGACTAGCGGGACCCCACGAGCAGTACTTC. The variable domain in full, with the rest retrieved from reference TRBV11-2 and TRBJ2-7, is EAGVAQSPRYKIIEKRQSVAFWCNPISGHATLYWYQQILGQGPKLLIQFQNNGVVDDSQLPKDRFSAERLKGVDSTLKIQPAKLEDSAVYLCASRPRLAGPHEQYFGPGTRLTVT.

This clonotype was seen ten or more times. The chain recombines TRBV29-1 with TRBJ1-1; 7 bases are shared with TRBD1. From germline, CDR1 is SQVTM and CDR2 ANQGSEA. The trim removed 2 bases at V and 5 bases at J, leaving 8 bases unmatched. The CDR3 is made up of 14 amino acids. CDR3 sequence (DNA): TGCAGCGTTGAACGGGAGGGGGCAACGACTGAAGCTTTCTTT. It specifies CSVEREGATTEAFF. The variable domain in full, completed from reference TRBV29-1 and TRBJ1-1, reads SAVISQKPSRDICQRGTSLTIQCQVDSQVTMMFWYRQQPGQSLTLIATANQGSEATYESGFVIDKFPISRPNLTFSTLTVSNMSPEDSSIYLCSVEREGATTEAFFGQGTRLTVV.

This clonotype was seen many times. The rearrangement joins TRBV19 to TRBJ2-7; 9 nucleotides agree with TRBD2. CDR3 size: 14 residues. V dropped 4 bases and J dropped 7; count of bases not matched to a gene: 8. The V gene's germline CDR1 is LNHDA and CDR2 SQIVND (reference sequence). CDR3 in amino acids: CASSTLAGTQEQYF. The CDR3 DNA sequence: TGTGCCAGTAGTACCCTAGCGGGGACCCAGGAGCAGTACTTC.

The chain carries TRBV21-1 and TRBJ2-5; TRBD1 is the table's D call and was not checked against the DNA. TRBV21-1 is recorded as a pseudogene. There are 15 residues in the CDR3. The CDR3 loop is CASSAGTAPWETQYF. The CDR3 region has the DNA TGTGCCAGCAGCGCCGGGACGGCGCCTTGGGAGACCCAGTACTTC.

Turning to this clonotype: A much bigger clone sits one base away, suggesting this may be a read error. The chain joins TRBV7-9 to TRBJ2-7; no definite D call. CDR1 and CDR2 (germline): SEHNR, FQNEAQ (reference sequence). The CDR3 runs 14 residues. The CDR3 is CASSASGNSYGQYF. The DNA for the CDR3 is TGTGCCAGCTCCGCGAGTGGAAACTCCTACGGGCAGTACTTC.

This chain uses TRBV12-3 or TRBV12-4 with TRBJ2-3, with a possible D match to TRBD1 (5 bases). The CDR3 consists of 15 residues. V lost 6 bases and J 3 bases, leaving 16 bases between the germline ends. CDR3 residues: CASSLTAGWTDTQYF. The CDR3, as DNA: TGTGCCAGCAGCTTAACGGCAGGGTGGACAGATACGCAGTATTTT.

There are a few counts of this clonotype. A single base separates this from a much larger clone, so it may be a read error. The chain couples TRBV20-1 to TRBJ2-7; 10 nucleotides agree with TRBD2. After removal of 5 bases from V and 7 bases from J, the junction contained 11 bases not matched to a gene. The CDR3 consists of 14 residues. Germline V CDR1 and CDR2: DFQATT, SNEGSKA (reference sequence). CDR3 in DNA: TGCAGTGCTCGGACTAGCGGTTCTTACGCGGAGCAGTACTTC. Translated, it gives CSARTSGSYAEQYF.